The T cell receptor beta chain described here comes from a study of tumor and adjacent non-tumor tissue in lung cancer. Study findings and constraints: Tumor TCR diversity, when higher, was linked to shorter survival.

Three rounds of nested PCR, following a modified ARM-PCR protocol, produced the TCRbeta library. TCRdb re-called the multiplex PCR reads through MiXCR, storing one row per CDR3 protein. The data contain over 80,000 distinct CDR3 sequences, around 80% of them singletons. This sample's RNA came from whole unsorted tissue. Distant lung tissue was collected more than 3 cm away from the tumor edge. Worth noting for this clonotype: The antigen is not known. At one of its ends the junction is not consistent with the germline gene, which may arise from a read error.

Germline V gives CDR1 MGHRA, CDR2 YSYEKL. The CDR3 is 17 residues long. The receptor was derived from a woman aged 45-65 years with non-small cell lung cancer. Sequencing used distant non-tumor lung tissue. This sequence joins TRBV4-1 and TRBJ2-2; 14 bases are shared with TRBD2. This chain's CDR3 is CASSHGLAGGSTRELFF. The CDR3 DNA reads TGCGCCAGCAGCCACGGACTAGCGGGAGGCAGCACCCGGGAGCTGTTTTTT.